One and the same sample provided the 24 T cell receptor beta chains below, sequenced in a study of T cell responses to AZD1222 COVID-19 vaccine. This table comes from immunoSEQ multiplex PCR, and its TCRdb copy is limited to in-frame clones, with some not included. The sample records about 85,000 clones, approximately 89% being singletons. The sample was peripheral blood, taken on day 0 of AZD1222 vaccination. These receptors all come from an adult in good health.

V gene TRBV19 combines with J gene TRBJ2-1; 7 positions agree with TRBD2. V was pared by 6 bases and J by 4 bases, with 6 bases of the junction left unmatched. Germline CDR1 and CDR2: LNHDA and SQIVND (reference sequence). The CDR3 runs 14 residues. The CDR3 reads CASRASGAYNEQFF. The CDR3 DNA follows: TGTGCCAGTAGGGCTAGCGGAGCTTACAATGAGCAGTTCTTC.

The J gene is TRBJ1-1, the V gene TRBV30; D is perhaps TRBD1 (6 bases). The V gene lost 1 base and the J gene lost 1 base, with 13 bases spanning the gap. This CDR3 has 15 residues. Germline CDR1 reads GTSNPN; CDR2 reads SVGIG (reference sequence). The CDR3 bases are TGTGCCTGGAGTGGGATTCACAGGGAGAACACTGAAGCTTTCTTT. As protein: CAWSGIHRENTEAFF.

The rearrangement uses TRBV5-8 and TRBJ2-1; D might be TRBD2 (6 bases). The germline CDR1 and CDR2 sequences are SGHTS and YDEGEE. CDR3 length: 17 amino acids. Trimming pared 0 bases from V and 3 bases from J, leaving 16 bases between. DNA of the CDR3: TGTGCCAGCAGCTTGGTTTTAGCGGTAGACGACTACAATGAGCAGTTCTTC. Amino acids: CASSLVLAVDDYNEQFF.

This clone was found once. J is TRBJ2-2 and V is TRBV27; the D gene is possibly TRBD1 (5 bases). In germline, CDR1 is MNHEY, CDR2 SMNVEV (reference sequence). V was cut by 3 bases and J by 1 base, with 9 bases left in between. The CDR3 extends over 15 amino acids. Here the CDR3 reads CASSLRQGNTGELFF. CDR3 in DNA: TGTGCCAGCAGTTTGCGGCAGGGGAACACCGGGGAGCTGTTTTTT.

V usage is TRBV29-1 and J usage is TRBJ2-7; D is ambiguous. The ends were cut back, 4 bases at V and 2 bases at J, with 24 bases in the middle. The CDR3 is 17 amino acids. The germline gives CDR1 SQVTM, CDR2 ANQGSEA. CDR3 loop: CSVVGPSRNSLAYEQYF. The CDR3 DNA sequence: TGCAGCGTTGTTGGGCCTTCCCGAAACTCTTTGGCCTACGAGCAGTACTTC.

The chain employs TRBV12-3 or TRBV12-4 and TRBJ1-2; D is unclear. V gave up 7 bases and J gave up 2 bases, with 5 bases separating them. The CDR3 covers 11 residues. Written as DNA, the CDR3 is TGTGCCAGCACCCTGAACTATGGCTACACCTTC. This gives the protein CASTLNYGYTF.

The rearrangement joins TRBV5-4 to TRBJ1-3, with D possibly being TRBD1 (6 bases). Per the germline V gene, CDR1 is SGHNT and CDR2 is YYREEE (reference sequence). The CDR3 is made up of 15 amino acids. V was cut by 0 bases and J by 2 bases, with 9 bases left in between. CDR3 loop: CASSLDRAPGNTIYF. The DNA of the CDR3 is TGTGCCAGCAGCTTGGACAGGGCACCTGGAAACACCATATATTTT. Using reference TRBV5-4 and TRBJ1-3 for the parts outside the CDR3, the full variable domain is ETGVTQSPTHLIKTRGQQVTLRCSSQSGHNTVSWYQQALGQGPQFIFQYYREEENGRGNFPPRFSGLQFPNYSSELNVNALELDDSALYLCASSLDRAPGNTIYFGEGSWLTVV.

The V call is TRBV18, the J call TRBJ1-3; tentatively, D is TRBD1 (6 bases). Germline loops: CDR1 KGHSH, CDR2 LQKENI. The germline V and J ends were trimmed by 6 bases and 0 bases, with 12 bases remaining between them. The CDR3 is 15 amino acids. CDR3 nucleotides: TGTGCCAGCTCCCCGGGACAAAGCTCTGGAAACACCATATATTTT. Its translation: CASSPGQSSGNTIYF. The whole variable domain, remainder taken from reference TRBV18 and TRBJ1-3, is NAGVMQNPRHLVRRRGQEARLRCSPMKGHSHVYWYRQLPEEGLKFMVYLQKENIIDESGMPKERFSAEFPKEGPSILRIQQVVRGDSAAYFCASSPGQSSGNTIYFGEGSWLTVV.

This chain connects TRBV29-1 to TRBJ1-2, with D unresolved. The germline CDR1 and CDR2 sequences are SQVTM and ANQGSEA. This CDR3 comprises 10 residues. The ends were cut back, 7 bases at V and 8 bases at J, with 11 bases in the middle. CDR3 amino acids: CSAPLNGYTF. The CDR3 coding sequence is TGCAGCGCTCCCCTGAACGGCTACACCTTC. Full variable domain (rest looked up from reference TRBV29-1 and TRBJ1-2): SAVISQKPSRDICQRGTSLTIQCQVDSQVTMMFWYRQQPGQSLTLIATANQGSEATYESGFVIDKFPISRPNLTFSTLTVSNMSPEDSSIYLCSAPLNGYTFGSGTRLTVV.

The chain links TRBV14 to TRBJ2-3, with TRBD1 matching over 8 bases. CDR3 length: 16 residues. Germline loops: CDR1 SGHDN, CDR2 FVKESK. Trimming removed 4 bases from V and 7 bases from J; junction bases left unmatched: 13. The CDR3 nucleotides read TGTGCCAGCAGCCCCTACGGAGGGACAGGAGCGAATACGCAGTATTTT. As protein: CASSPYGGTGANTQYF.

J is TRBJ2-1 and V is TRBV3-1 (or the pseudogene TRBV3-2), with D hard to call. The CDR3 runs 11 residues. From germline, CDR1 is LGHDT and CDR2 YNNKEL (reference sequence). Trimming removed 4 bases at V and 10 bases at J, with 8 bases between. CDR3 nucleotide sequence: TGTGCCAGCAGCCGTGGAATGGAGCAGTTCTTC. Its protein product is CASSRGMEQFF.

This clone was seen only once. The rearrangement uses TRBV6-1 and TRBJ1-1; weak D call: TRBD1 (5 bases). This CDR3 contains 14 residues. The V end lost 3 bases, the J end lost 0 bases, and 8 bases lay between the germline ends. Looked up from germline, CDR1 is MNHNS and CDR2 is SASEGT. CDR3 in amino acids: CASSETDLNTEAFF. CDR3 DNA: TGTGCCAGCAGTGAGACAGACTTGAACACTGAAGCTTTCTTT.

CDR3 residues: CASSPLSPRPPSGANVLTF. The DNA for the CDR3 is TGTGCCAGCTCACCACTCTCCCCGAGGCCTCCGTCTGGGGCCAACGTCCTGACTTTC. This chain connects TRBV18 to TRBJ2-6; no firm D call. This CDR3 region has 19 residues. CDR1 is KGHSH, CDR2 LQKENI, per germline. Trimming removed 1 base at V and 1 base at J, with 17 bases between.

This chain joins TRBV19 and TRBJ1-1; D not certain. Germline CDR1 reads LNHDA; CDR2 reads SQIVND (reference sequence). The length of the CDR3 is 13 residues. V was shortened by 3 bases and J by 2 bases, with 7 bases between the two germline ends. The CDR3 nucleotides read TGTGCCAGTAGTATGAGGGAAAACACTGAAGCTTTCTTT. Its protein product is CASSMRENTEAFF. The full variable domain, in which reference TRBV19 and TRBJ1-1 provide the parts outside the CDR3, is DGGITQSPKYLFRKEGQNVTLSCEQNLNHDAMYWYRQDPGQGLRLIYYSQIVNDFQKGDIAEGYSVSREKKESFPLTVTSAQKNPTAFYLCASSMRENTEAFFGQGTRLTVV.

The chain is built from TRBV6-5 and TRBJ2-7, with 10 bases lining up with TRBD2. Germline V lookup: CDR1 MNHEY, CDR2 SVGAGI. The V segment lost 5 bases and the J segment 3 bases; nucleotides outside the gene matches: 4. The CDR3 consists of 14 residues. CDR3 DNA: TGTGCCAGCAGTCCAGCGGGAGGGGGCTACGAGCAGTACTTC. It yields the protein CASSPAGGGYEQYF.

The chain joins TRBV5-3 to TRBJ1-6; no clear D. TRBV5-3 is placed among ORFs of uncertain function. The CDR3 totals 14 residues. Trimming removed 1 base from V and 13 bases from J, with 15 bases in between. The CDR3 spells CARSLSRPGGPLHF. The CDR3 DNA reads as TGTGCCAGAAGCTTGTCAAGGCCCGGCGGGCCCCTCCACTTT.

The chain's CDR3 is CASSDQREKGGNEQFF. DNA for the CDR3: TGTGCCAGCAGTGACCAGCGGGAGAAAGGGGGCAATGAGCAGTTCTTC. V is TRBV6-4 and J is TRBJ2-1, with TRBD2 identical over 8 bases. Germline values: CDR1 MRHNA, CDR2 SNTAGT. The CDR3 extends over 16 amino acids. The J segment lost 6 bases and the V segment lost 2 bases, leaving 9 bases of the junction unmatched.

The chain has TRBV19 and TRBJ1-6; D is undetermined. V was cut by 5 bases and J by 11 bases, with 13 bases left in between. Per germline, CDR1 LNHDA and CDR2 SQIVND (reference sequence). This CDR3 has 13 amino acids. The chain's CDR3 is CASSAPSGAPLHF. CDR3 nucleotides: TGTGCCAGTAGTGCCCCGTCGGGAGCACCCCTCCACTTT.

The CDR3 region is CASSLVMGETQYF. The CDR3 DNA sequence: TGTGCCAGCAGTCTTGTAATGGGAGAGACCCAGTACTTC. The chain carries TRBV27 and TRBJ2-5; D unclear. Germline CDR1 is MNHEY and CDR2 is SMNVEV (reference sequence). The CDR3 extends over 13 amino acids. V lost 5 bases and J 4 bases, leaving 11 bases between the germline ends.

The chain has TRBV9 and TRBJ2-2, with D possibly being TRBD2 (6 bases). Between the trimmed V and J ends, which lost 4 bases and 4 bases, there was a span of 20 bases. The CDR3 is 17 residues long. Germline CDR1 and CDR2: SGDLS and YYNGEE. This chain's CDR3 is CASSPRGGAGSTGELFF. CDR3 nucleotide sequence: TGTGCCAGCAGCCCGAGAGGAGGAGCGGGTTCCACCGGGGAGCTGTTTTTT.

The V call is TRBV7-9, the J call TRBJ1-1, with TRBD1 identical over 7 bases. This CDR3 region has 14 residues. V gave up 5 bases and J gave up 8 bases; unmatched junction bases: 11. Germline assignment: CDR1 SEHNR and CDR2 FQNEAQ (reference sequence). CDR3 in amino acids: CASSITTQGSEAFF. For the CDR3, the DNA is TGTGCCAGCAGCATCACCACACAGGGGAGCGAAGCTTTCTTT.

This chain connects TRBV7-6 to TRBJ1-2; TRBD1 matches 10 bases. CDR3 length: 15 amino acids. The germline gives CDR1 SGHVS, CDR2 FNYEAQ. The V and J ends lost 3 bases and 4 bases, in that order; junction bases with no gene match: 5. CDR3 residues: CASSFGTGETYGYTF. CDR3 nucleotide sequence: TGTGCCAGCAGCTTTGGGACAGGGGAAACCTATGGCTACACCTTC.

The sample holds one count of this clone. The chain couples TRBV2 to TRBJ1-5; D remains unclear. V lost 6 bases and J 1 base, leaving 10 bases between the germline ends. The length of the CDR3 is 14 residues. The germline V gene has CDR1 SNHLY and CDR2 FYNNEI. The CDR3 spells CASRRLASNQPQHF. CDR3 coding DNA: TGTGCCAGCAGGAGACTGGCAAGCAATCAGCCCCAGCATTTT.

The genes are TRBV9 and TRBJ2-1; TRBD2 is a possible D gene (6 bases). This CDR3 has 15 residues. Trimming removed 4 bases from V and 3 bases from J, with 14 bases in between. Germline-derived CDR1 and CDR2 are SGDLS and YYNGEE. The CDR3 sequence is CASSSRDSGYNEQFF. CDR3 sequence (DNA): TGTGCCAGCAGCTCCCGTGATAGCGGCTACAATGAGCAGTTCTTC. Full variable domain (missing parts from reference TRBV9 and TRBJ2-1): DSGVTQTPKHLITATGQRVTLRCSPRSGDLSVYWYQQSLDQGLQFLIQYYNGEERAKGNILERFSAQQFPDLHSELNLSSLELGDSALYFCASSSRDSGYNEQFFGPGTRLTVL.